Listed below are T cell receptor beta chains from one sample, sequenced in a study of T cells in tumors after PD-1 blockade. Only in-frame clones appear in the TCRdb table, and some are missing; sequencing was by immunoSEQ multiplex PCR. The sample includes some 9,300 clones, 50% to 70% of them seen just once. The source was tumor tissue, collected after anti-PD-1 treatment. The receptors originated from a human donor with basal cell carcinoma. The CDR3 runs from the conserved cysteine through the conserved F or W. A D gene is named only where the DNA matches it firmly. Some rows have no size entry. The others give once, few or many, or a class for an expanded clone.

D,size,J,V,CDR3,DNA
.,.,TRBJ2-7,TRBV6-5,CASSYHPPGEGYEQYF,TGTGCCAGCAGTTACCATCCGCCCGGAGAAGGCTACGAGCAGTACTTC
TRBD2,.,TRBJ2-1,TRBV5-4,CASSAGLARVGEQFF,TGTGCCAGCAGCGCGGGACTAGCGAGGGTTGGTGAGCAGTTCTTC
.,.,TRBJ2-6,TRBV29-1,CSVGDSGANVLTF,TGCAGCGTTGGAGATTCTGGGGCCAACGTCCTGACTTTC
.,.,TRBJ2-2,TRBV9,CASSDPRNTGELFF,TGTGCCAGCAGCGACCCCAGGAACACCGGGGAGCTGTTTTTT
.,.,TRBJ2-7,TRBV19,CASSINFGPYEQYF,TGTGCCAGTAGTATTAATTTCGGTCCCTACGAGCAGTACTTC
.,.,TRBJ2-3,TRBV13,CASSFTGLGHTQYF,TGTGCCAGCAGCTTTACAGGGCTGGGTCATACGCAGTATTTT
.,.,TRBJ1-2,TRBV21-1,CASSISLTGCPYGYTF,TGTGCCAGCAGCATCTCCCTGACAGGGTGTCCCTATGGCTACACCTTC
.,.,TRBJ2-3,TRBV5-1,CASSLVGSTDTQYF,TGCGCCAGCAGCTTGGTAGGGAGCACAGATACGCAGTATTTT
.,.,TRBJ2-7,TRBV7-8,CASSFGLGTYEQYF,TGTGCCAGCAGCTTCGGACTCGGCACCTACGAGCAGTACTTC
.,few,TRBJ2-3,TRBV4-2,CASSQGRDLDTQYF,TGTGCCAGCAGCCAGGGGCGGGACTTGGATACGCAGTATTTT
TRBD2,once,TRBJ2-1,TRBV29-1,CSVGEGRRSYNEQFF,TGCAGCGTTGGGGAGGGCCGGAGGTCCTACAATGAGCAGTTCTTC
TRBD2,.,TRBJ2-3,TRBV6-5,CASSPRRGDTDTQYF,TGTGCCAGCAGCCCCCGGCGGGGGGACACAGATACGCAGTATTTT
.,.,TRBJ1-2,TRBV3-1/TRBV3-2,CASSPQGRGKNYGYTF,TGTGCCAGCAGCCCCCAGGGAAGGGGCAAAAACTATGGCTACACCTTC
.,.,TRBJ2-2,TRBV24-1,CATSARRSWGTGELFF,TGTGCCACCAGTGCCCGTCGGAGCTGGGGGACCGGGGAGCTGTTTTTT
.,.,TRBJ2-2,TRBV7-3,CASSPSVSTGELFF,TGTGCCAGCAGCCCGAGCGTGAGCACCGGGGAGCTGTTTTTT
TRBD1,.,TRBJ1-2,TRBV19,CASRLQGGLRGYTF,TGTGCCAGTAGGTTACAGGGGGGTTTACGTGGCTACACCTTC
.,.,TRBJ1-1,TRBV4-1,CASSQAPKGGTEAFF,TGCGCCAGCAGCCAAGCCCCCAAGGGCGGCACTGAAGCTTTCTTT
.,few,TRBJ1-1,TRBV3-1/TRBV3-2,CASSPGRGLFF,TGTGCCAGCAGCCCTGGGCGGGGGCTTTTCTTT
TRBD2,.,TRBJ2-1,TRBV7-2,CASSPGLAGGGNEQFF,TGTGCCAGCAGCCCCGGACTAGCGGGGGGAGGGAATGAGCAGTTCTTC
.,.,TRBJ2-1,TRBV21-1,CASSIRRLAGGYEQFF,TGTGCCAGCAGCATCCGACGACTAGCGGGGGGGTATGAGCAGTTCTTC
.,.,TRBJ2-3,TRBV6-2/TRBV6-3,CASSYRQVSTDTQYF,TGTGCCAGCAGCTATCGACAGGTTAGCACAGATACGCAGTATTTT
.,.,TRBJ1-3,TRBV7-9,CASSPKPDSGNTIYF,TGTGCCAGCAGCCCCAAACCTGACTCTGGAAACACCATATATTTT
.,.,TRBJ1-3,TRBV5-1,CASSYAVNSGNTIYF,TGCGCCAGCAGCTATGCAGTGAACTCTGGAAACACCATATATTTT
TRBD2,.,TRBJ2-3,TRBV24-1,CATSDFRREDTDTQYF,TGTGCCACCAGTGATTTTAGGCGGGAGGACACAGATACGCAGTATTTT
TRBD1,.,TRBJ1-1,TRBV5-1,CASSLGAGQGTTEAFF,TGCGCCAGCAGCTTGGGCGCGGGACAGGGGACCACTGAAGCTTTCTTT
.,.,TRBJ2-1,TRBV7-2,CASSFGTVNEQFF,TGTGCCAGCAGCTTCGGGACGGTCAATGAGCAGTTCTTC
TRBD2,.,TRBJ2-7,TRBV11-3,CASSFPYSGRHEQYF,TGTGCCAGCAGCTTCCCTTATAGCGGGAGACACGAGCAGTACTTC
.,.,TRBJ2-5,TRBV5-1,CASSLVRAPGETQYF,TGCGCCAGCAGCTTGGTTAGGGCTCCCGGGGAGACCCAGTACTTC
TRBD1,few,TRBJ1-2,TRBV6-1,CASSERFGRTGGFGYTF,TGTGCCAGCAGTGAAAGGTTTGGGAGGACAGGGGGCTTTGGCTACACCTTC
TRBD1,.,TRBJ2-7,TRBV10-3,CAIRGQGGYEQYF,TGTGCCATCAGGGGACAGGGCGGGTACGAGCAGTACTTC
.,.,TRBJ2-3,TRBV10-3,CAISESSLPDAGDTQYF,TGTGCCATCAGTGAGTCCTCGCTGCCCGATGCTGGAGATACGCAGTATTTT
.,.,TRBJ2-2,TRBV7-9,CASSHFRDNTGELFF,TGTGCCAGCAGCCACTTCCGGGACAACACCGGGGAGCTGTTTTTT
.,.,TRBJ1-5,TRBV6-1,CASSEVGTWQPQHF,TGTGCCAGCAGTGAAGTCGGGACGTGGCAGCCCCAGCATTTT
TRBD2,once,TRBJ2-7,TRBV7-2,CASSLIAGSYEQYF,TGTGCCAGCAGCTTGATAGCGGGGTCCTACGAGCAGTACTTC
TRBD1,few,TRBJ2-6,TRBV7-8,CASRSGTGGVGANVLTF,TGTGCCAGCAGAAGTGGGACAGGGGGGGTTGGGGCCAACGTCCTGACTTTC
.,.,TRBJ1-4,TRBV7-9,CASSLGSTATNEKLFF,TGTGCCAGCAGCTTAGGGAGTACTGCAACTAATGAAAAACTGTTTTTT
.,.,TRBJ2-7,TRBV4-3,CASSQELAPGSPRSEQYF,TGCGCCAGCAGCCAAGAACTTGCCCCAGGCAGTCCCAGGAGCGAGCAGTACTTC
TRBD1,once,TRBJ1-1,TRBV6-2/TRBV6-3,CASSYWTGNTEAFF,TGTGCCAGCAGTTACTGGACAGGGAACACTGAAGCTTTCTTT
TRBD2,.,TRBJ2-5,TRBV7-2,CASSFVGLAEETQYF,TGTGCCAGCAGCTTCGTGGGACTAGCTGAAGAGACCCAGTACTTC
TRBD2,.,TRBJ2-1,TRBV5-1,CASSSGGSGGAGEQFF,TGCGCCAGCAGTTCCGGAGGTAGCGGGGGGGCGGGCGAGCAGTTCTTC
TRBD1,few,TRBJ1-2,TRBV23-1,CASSQSWEEGTGYGYTF,TGCGCCAGCAGTCAATCGTGGGAGGAGGGGACAGGCTATGGCTACACCTTC
TRBD2,.,TRBJ2-1,TRBV7-9,CASSLAAGREEQFF,TGTGCCAGCAGCCTGGCGGCAGGGAGGGAAGAGCAGTTCTTC
.,.,TRBJ2-5,TRBV5-1,CASTRRAGDQETQYF,TGCGCCAGCACCCGCCGGGCAGGGGATCAAGAGACCCAGTACTTC
.,.,TRBJ2-7,TRBV19,CASSLGPSSYEQYF,TGTGCCAGTAGTCTTGGGCCGAGCTCCTACGAGCAGTACTTC
.,few,TRBJ1-1,TRBV19,CASSIRGRNAEAFF,TGTGCCAGTAGTATCAGGGGCCGAAACGCTGAAGCTTTCTTT
.,.,TRBJ1-2,TRBV10-3,CAISEEEDYGYTF,TGTGCCATCAGTGAGGAGGAAGACTATGGCTACACCTTC
.,few,TRBJ1-1,TRBV18,CASSPTPEGGDTEAFF,TGTGCCAGCTCACCGACCCCGGAGGGGGGGGACACTGAAGCTTTCTTT
TRBD1,once,TRBJ2-3,TRBV19,CASSLGTDSTDTQYF,TGTGCCAGTAGTCTTGGGACAGATAGCACAGATACGCAGTATTTT
.,.,TRBJ1-1,TRBV29-1,CSVSAYTEAFF,TGCAGCGTTTCCGCTTACACTGAAGCTTTCTTT
TRBD1,.,TRBJ2-3,TRBV7-8,CASSRDREQGATDTQYF,TGTGCCAGCAGCCGAGACAGGGAACAGGGGGCCACAGATACGCAGTATTTT
.,.,TRBJ2-7,TRBV7-8,CASSSSAGLYMEQYF,TGTGCCAGCAGCTCTAGTGCGGGTCTCTATATGGAGCAGTACTTC